This section outlines one T cell receptor beta chain sequence together with its context. This sample is part of a study of T cell changes during pregnancy in multiple sclerosis. Clones were read by immunoSEQ multiplex PCR, and TCRdb kept only the in-frame ones, dropping some. The data contain about 100,000 clones, roughly 92% of them singletons. After removal of 1 base from V and 13 bases from J, the junction contained 10 bases not matched to a gene. The germline gives CDR1 SGHRS, CDR2 YFSETQ. The CDR3 covers 16 residues. The sequence was collected from a female donor with multiple sclerosis, enrolled in a pregnancy study. The sequencing here drew on peripheral blood, taken in the first trimester of pregnancy. The chain recombines TRBV5-1 with TRBJ2-1; 14 nucleotides align to TRBD2. CDR3 sequence reads: CASSLRSPGLAGVQFF. The CDR3 DNA reads TGCGCCAGCAGCTTGCGGTCTCCGGGACTAGCGGGAGTACAGTTCTTC.